Following are 15 T cell receptor beta chains from one sample sequenced in a study of chemoradiotherapy in HPV16-positive cancers. Libraries were prepared by immunoSEQ multiplex PCR; TCRdb keeps only in-frame clonotypes and omits some of them. In the table there are approximately 7,000 clones, around 67% of which are singletons. This sample comprised tumor tissue, obtained from a patient who underwent chemoradiotherapy. The receptors originated from a human donor with HPV-associated anogenital cancer.

This clone has a handful of counts. The V and J genes are TRBV2 and TRBJ1-5; D remains unclear. The CDR3 totals 12 residues. Trimming stripped 6 bases from V and 1 base from J, with 4 bases between. Germline lookup yields CDR1 SNHLY and CDR2 FYNNEI. The CDR3 sequence: CASRGSNQPQHF. The CDR3 DNA reads as TGTGCCAGCAGGGGGAGCAATCAGCCCCAGCATTTT.

V gene TRBV18 combines with J gene TRBJ1-2; TRBD1 matches 7 bases. This CDR3 is 14 amino acids long. The V and J ends lost 4 bases and 2 bases, in that order; junction bases with no gene match: 4. CDR1 is KGHSH and CDR2 is LQKENI in the germline V gene. In DNA form, the CDR3 reads TGTGCCAGCTCACTGACAGGGCAGAACTATGGCTACACCTTC. It translates to CASSLTGQNYGYTF.

The chain carries TRBV21-1 and TRBJ2-7; the table's TRBD1 call for D was not verified on the DNA. TRBV21-1 is designated a pseudogene. CDR3 length: 14 residues. CDR3 in DNA: TGTGCCAGCAGCAACCCCAGGGGCGGATACGAGCAGTACTTC. Its translation is CASSNPRGGYEQYF.

V usage is TRBV29-1 and J usage is TRBJ1-1; D is unresolved. V lost 6 bases and J lost 5, with 13 bases in between. From germline, CDR1 is SQVTM and CDR2 ANQGSEA. This CDR3 is built from 12 residues. The DNA for the CDR3 is TGCAGCGTCCTAAAGGCAGGAACTGAAGCTTTCTTT. Its protein product is CSVLKAGTEAFF.

The gene calls are TRBV7-3 and TRBJ2-3; D ambiguous. Trimming cost V 0 bases and J 5 bases, with 9 bases left between them. This CDR3 spans 14 amino acids. Germline CDR1 is SGHTA and CDR2 is FQGTGA. The CDR3 nucleotides read TGTGCCAGCAGCTTAACAGGGCAGCGAGATACGCAGTATTTT. It codes for CASSLTGQRDTQYF.

This clone has just a few counts. The chain carries TRBV5-1 and TRBJ2-3; D may match TRBD1 or TRBD2 (5 bases each). CDR1 SGHRS and CDR2 YFSETQ come from the germline V gene. The CDR3 sequence is 15 residues long. Trimming took 3 bases from V and 10 from J, leaving 21 bases between them. CDR3 nucleotides: TGCGCCAGCAGCTATGGGGACGGGCCGTACGTACCGCAGTATTTT. It translates to CASSYGDGPYVPQYF.

The chain employs TRBV14 and TRBJ1-4; D not certain. The CDR3 extends over 18 amino acids. Per germline, CDR1 SGHDN and CDR2 FVKESK. The V end was cut by 0 bases, the J end by 1 base, with 15 bases between. CDR3 coding DNA: TGTGCCAGCAGCCAAGATCCTCGAGGGTCGGGAACTAATGAAAAACTGTTTTTT. It specifies CASSQDPRGSGTNEKLFF.

The V gene is TRBV13, the J gene TRBJ1-3; the D is unclear. This CDR3 region has 14 residues. Germline-derived CDR1 and CDR2 are PRHDT and FYEKMQ (reference sequence). V was cut by 0 bases and J by 3 bases, with 6 bases left in between. CDR3 residues: CASSLGQHGNTIYF. The CDR3, as DNA: TGTGCCAGCAGCTTAGGCCAACATGGAAACACCATATATTTT.

This clone has just one count. The chain carries TRBV6-5 and TRBJ2-2; either TRBD1 or TRBD2 may supply D (5 bases each). Trimming shortened V by 4 bases and J by 0 bases, and 9 bases separated the two germline ends. CDR3 size: 15 residues. CDR1 MNHEY and CDR2 SVGAGI come from the germline V gene. The CDR3 sequence is CASSSGRSNTGELFF. The CDR3 nucleotides are TGTGCCAGCAGTTCAGGGAGATCGAACACCGGGGAGCTGTTTTTT.

The chain joins TRBV9 to TRBJ1-2; no clear D. Trimming removed 4 bases from V and 8 bases from J, with 21 bases in between. Germline V gene data show CDR1 as SGDLS and CDR2 as YYNGEE. CDR3 length: 15 residues. For the CDR3, the DNA is TGTGCCAGCAGCTTGCCGGTGGACGGGTCTGGAGGCTACACCTTC. As protein: CASSLPVDGSGGYTF.

V and J are TRBV5-1 and TRBJ2-5; possible D gene TRBD1, 5 bases. Germline loops: CDR1 SGHRS, CDR2 YFSETQ. The CDR3 has 16 amino acids. V was shortened by 0 bases and J by 2 bases, with 14 bases between the two germline ends. The CDR3 DNA follows: TGCGCCAGCAGCTTGGGTGCGCAGGGAAAACAAGAGACCCAGTACTTC. It is translated as CASSLGAQGKQETQYF. The whole variable domain, remainder taken from reference TRBV5-1 and TRBJ2-5, is KAGVTQTPRYLIKTRGQQVTLSCSPISGHRSVSWYQQTPGQGLQFLFEYFSETQRNKGNFPGRFSGRQFSNSRSEMNVSTLELGDSALYLCASSLGAQGKQETQYFGPGTRLLVL.

This clone was seen a handful of times. The rearrangement joins TRBV5-4 to TRBJ2-3, with 8 bases aligning to TRBD1. The J segment lost 7 bases and the V segment lost 4 bases, leaving 11 bases of the junction unmatched. Germline values: CDR1 SGHNT, CDR2 YYREEE (reference sequence). The length of the CDR3 is 15 residues. The CDR3 sequence: CASSVTGEGRNTQYF. The CDR3 bases are TGTGCCAGCAGCGTGACAGGGGAAGGCAGGAATACGCAGTATTTT.

The chain employs TRBV29-1 and TRBJ2-3; D not resolved. CDR3 length equals 15 residues. CDR1 and CDR2 from the germline V gene are SQVTM and ANQGSEA. Trimming removed 4 bases at V and 0 bases at J, with 14 bases between. CDR3: CSVGLGVGSTDTQYF. CDR3 bases: TGCAGCGTTGGTCTTGGGGTGGGGAGCACAGATACGCAGTATTTT.

The rearrangement uses TRBV5-8 and TRBJ2-1; no clear D gene. The CDR3 is 16 residues long. With 0 bases removed from V and 0 bases from J, the gap between germline ends came to 10 bases. Germline V gene data show CDR1 as SGHTS and CDR2 as YDEGEE. The CDR3 reads CASSLGLSSSYNEQFF. In DNA form, the CDR3 reads TGTGCCAGCAGCTTGGGGCTGAGTAGCTCCTACAATGAGCAGTTCTTC.

This clone has just a few counts. The chain joins TRBV6-6 to TRBJ1-5, with D unresolved. This CDR3 contains 14 residues. Germline values: CDR1 MNHNY, CDR2 SVGAGI (reference sequence). V lost 2 bases and J 0 bases, leaving 5 bases between the germline ends. The CDR3 is CASSYGDSNQPQHF. CDR3 in DNA: TGTGCCAGCAGTTACGGAGATAGCAATCAGCCCCAGCATTTT.